Listed below are T cell receptor beta chains from one sample, sequenced in a study of blood T cell repertoires in COVID-19. TCRdb keeps only in-frame clones here, not all; method: immunoSEQ multiplex PCR. Of 250,000 to 300,000 clones in the sample, 89% were seen once. Sequenced input: PBMCs or T cells enriched from blood (not recorded which). The receptors were sampled from a woman in her 40s who had recovered from COVID-19. Both conserved end residues are part of each CDR3. D genes are given only for firm matches. Part of the rows lack a size; the others show once, few, many or a class for expanded clones.

d_gene	v_gene	j_gene	abundance	CDR3aa	CDR3nt
TRBD2	TRBV3-1/TRBV3-2	TRBJ2-7	NA	CASSQNSGGPRPYEQYF	TGTGCCAGCAGCCAAAACAGCGGGGGCCCCCGCCCCTACGAGCAGTACTTC
TRBD1	TRBV19	TRBJ1-1	NA	CASSIGGGTVNTEAFF	TGTGCCAGTAGTATTGGAGGAGGGACAGTGAACACTGAAGCTTTCTTT
NA	TRBV4-2	TRBJ2-1	few	CASSQELQRNEQFF	TGTGCCAGCAGCCAAGAACTTCAGAGGAATGAGCAGTTCTTC
NA	TRBV30	TRBJ1-3	NA	CAWSRVAGNTIYF	TGTGCCTGGAGCCGGGTAGCTGGAAACACCATATATTTT
TRBD1	TRBV18	TRBJ2-3	NA	CASCKDRGLGSDTQYF	TGTGCCAGCTGCAAAGACAGGGGGCTTGGTTCGGATACGCAGTATTTT
NA	TRBV24-1	TRBJ2-1	NA	CATSDAPGRGRNEQFF	TGTGCCACCAGTGATGCCCCTGGCAGGGGAAGGAATGAGCAGTTCTTC
TRBD1	TRBV7-8	TRBJ2-7	NA	CASSLIQGEQNEQYF	TGTGCCAGCAGCCTGATACAGGGGGAGCAAAACGAGCAGTACTTC
TRBD1	TRBV18	TRBJ1-1	few	CASSPPGQGLAEAFF	TGTGCCAGCTCACCACCGGGACAGGGGTTGGCTGAAGCTTTCTTT
NA	TRBV4-1	TRBJ2-7	NA	CASSQEESSVRFYEQYF	TGCGCCAGCAGCCAAGAAGAGTCTAGCGTCCGATTCTACGAGCAGTACTTC
TRBD1	TRBV7-2	TRBJ1-5	NA	CASSLLTGGSNQPQHF	TGTGCCAGCAGCTTATTAACAGGGGGAAGCAATCAGCCCCAGCATTTT
NA	TRBV29-1	TRBJ2-1	NA	CSARSDTYNEQFF	TGCAGCGCCCGGTCGGACACCTACAATGAGCAGTTCTTC
TRBD2	TRBV5-1	TRBJ2-1	NA	CASSLSASGTYNEQFF	TGCGCCAGCAGCTTGTCGGCTAGCGGCACCTACAATGAGCAGTTCTTC
NA	TRBV13	TRBJ2-2	NA	CASSLSSTNTGELFF	TGTGCCAGCAGCTTAAGCTCAACGAACACCGGGGAGCTGTTTTTT
NA	TRBV18	TRBJ2-1	NA	CASSPVSLGQFF	TGTGCCAGCTCACCAGTCAGTCTTGGGCAGTTCTTC
NA	TRBV7-2	TRBJ1-2	NA	CASSLGAGLANYGYTF	TGTGCCAGCAGCTTAGGTGCCGGCCTAGCTAACTATGGCTACACCTTC
NA	TRBV10-1	TRBJ1-1	NA	CASKSMSGLGEDTEAFF	TGCGCCAGCAAGTCCATGTCGGGTTTGGGGGAGGACACTGAAGCTTTCTTT
TRBD1	TRBV6-5	TRBJ2-3	once	CASRGTGNTDTQYF	TGTGCCAGCAGAGGGACAGGGAACACAGATACGCAGTATTTT
TRBD1	TRBV3-1/TRBV3-2	TRBJ1-4	NA	CASSRRTGEGEKLFF	TGTGCCAGCAGCCGCCGGACAGGGGAAGGTGAAAAACTGTTTTTT
NA	TRBV21-1	TRBJ1-3	NA	CASSKALWEDRAGNTIYF	TGTGCCAGCAGCAAAGCGCTTTGGGAGGACAGGGCTGGAAACACCATATATTTT
NA	TRBV7-3	TRBJ2-7	once	CASSLFAGYEQYF	TGTGCCAGCAGCTTATTCGCGGGCTACGAGCAGTACTTC
NA	TRBV19	TRBJ1-5	NA	CASKARNREPQHF	TGTGCCAGTAAGGCGAGGAACCGGGAGCCCCAGCATTTT
TRBD1	TRBV7-8	TRBJ1-1	NA	CASSRRGQGTAFF	TGTGCCAGCAGCAGGCGGGGACAGGGTACGGCTTTCTTT
NA	TRBV7-2	TRBJ2-7	NA	CASSFREMREQYF	TGTGCCAGCAGCTTTCGGGAGATGAGAGAGCAGTACTTC
NA	TRBV18	TRBJ2-1	few	CASSPPGAVYNEQFF	TGTGCCAGCTCACCACCGGGCGCAGTCTACAATGAGCAGTTCTTC
TRBD2	TRBV4-2	TRBJ2-5	NA	CASSQGLAGAGETQYF	TGTGCCAGCAGCCAAGGACTAGCGGGAGCCGGGGAGACCCAGTACTTC
TRBD2	TRBV5-4	TRBJ2-3	NA	CASSLGSGLLYSTDTQYF	TGTGCCAGCAGCTTGGGTAGCGGGTTACTGTATAGCACAGATACGCAGTATTTT
NA	TRBV7-2	TRBJ2-1	NA	CASRLDGGLSLNNEQFF	TGTGCCAGCAGACTAGACGGGGGGCTGAGTTTGAACAATGAGCAGTTCTTC
NA	TRBV21-1	TRBJ2-7	NA	CASLLIYEQYF	TGTGCCAGCCTCCTAATCTACGAGCAGTACTTC
NA	TRBV10-1	TRBJ1-1	NA	CATHRKGPTEAFF	TGCGCCACGCATAGGAAGGGGCCCACTGAAGCTTTCTTT
NA	TRBV5-4	TRBJ1-2	once	CASGSLPGGYGYTF	TGTGCCAGCGGCTCCTTACCGGGGGGGTATGGCTACACCTTC
TRBD2	TRBV9	TRBJ2-4	NA	CASSPGLARSDIQYF	TGTGCCAGCAGCCCAGGACTAGCCCGGAGTGACATTCAGTACTTC
NA	TRBV15	TRBJ2-5	NA	CATSRDGGAGQETQYF	TGTGCCACCAGCAGAGATGGGGGGGCCGGGCAAGAGACCCAGTACTTC
TRBD2	TRBV27	TRBJ2-7	NA	CASSPRRSGKVVQYF	TGTGCCAGCAGTCCTCGGAGGAGCGGGAAAGTCGTGCAGTACTTC
NA	TRBV15	TRBJ1-2	NA	CATSRGHDYGYTF	TGTGCCACCAGCAGAGGACACGACTATGGCTACACCTTC
NA	TRBV5-1	TRBJ1-1	NA	CASSYRGGTPRSEAFF	TGCGCCAGCAGCTATAGGGGAGGCACCCCAAGGTCTGAAGCTTTCTTT
NA	TRBV11-3	TRBJ1-1	NA	CASSLDGSEAFF	TGTGCCAGCAGCTTAGATGGCAGTGAAGCTTTCTTT
TRBD1	TRBV7-8	TRBJ1-2	NA	CASSARGGSYGYTF	TGTGCCAGCAGCGCCCGAGGGGGCTCCTATGGCTACACCTTC
NA	TRBV7-2	TRBJ2-3	once	CASTEEGVYVTDTQYF	TGTGCCAGCACCGAAGAGGGGGTTTATGTGACAGATACGCAGTATTTT
NA	TRBV6-2/TRBV6-3	TRBJ1-6	NA	CASSSEGTSYNSPLHF	TGTGCCAGCAGTTCGGAGGGGACCTCCTATAATTCACCCCTCCACTTT
NA	TRBV6-5	TRBJ2-5	NA	CASSYQSGETQYF	TGTGCCAGCAGTTACCAGTCCGGGGAGACCCAGTACTTC
TRBD2	TRBV20-1	TRBJ2-1	NA	CSASAGLAVYNEQFF	TGCAGTGCTAGTGCCGGACTAGCGGTATACAATGAGCAGTTCTTC
NA	TRBV5-6	TRBJ2-2	NA	CASSLLGLGSGELFF	TGTGCCAGCAGCTTGCTGGGGCTAGGGTCCGGGGAGCTGTTTTTT
TRBD1	TRBV6-1	TRBJ1-1	NA	CASSDYRRDSLGIRTEAFF	TGTGCCAGCAGTGATTACCGCCGGGACAGCCTAGGGATTAGGACTGAAGCTTTCTTT
NA	TRBV9	TRBJ1-2	NA	CASSVTPDYGYTF	TGTGCCAGCAGCGTTACACCCGACTATGGCTACACCTTC
TRBD1	TRBV5-1	TRBJ1-2	NA	CASSLDRGQRDGYTF	TGCGCCAGCAGCCTCGACAGGGGGCAGCGTGATGGCTACACCTTC
TRBD2	TRBV18	TRBJ2-1	once	CASSPLRLAGGTSSYNEQFF	TGTGCCAGCTCACCTCTACGACTAGCGGGGGGTACCAGCTCCTACAATGAGCAGTTCTTC
NA	TRBV21-1	TRBJ2-1	NA	CASSKRGTGTVGNEQFF	TGTGCCAGCAGTAAAAGGGGAACCGGGACTGTGGGTAATGAGCAGTTCTTC
TRBD1	TRBV5-5	TRBJ1-2	once	CASSLQGQENYGYTF	TGTGCCAGCAGCTTGCAAGGACAGGAGAACTATGGCTACACCTTC
TRBD2	TRBV7-3	TRBJ2-3	NA	CASSLGGEAGAIVSYF	TGTGCCAGCAGCTTAGGGGGAGAAGCGGGAGCAATAGTATCGTATTTT
TRBD2	TRBV15	TRBJ2-1	NA	CATSTYSGGSYNEQFF	TGTGCCACCAGCACTTATAGCGGGGGGTCCTACAATGAGCAGTTCTTC
TRBD1	TRBV11-2	TRBJ1-1	NA	CASSLLQGATEAFF	TGTGCCAGCAGCTTACTTCAGGGGGCCACTGAAGCTTTCTTT
TRBD2	TRBV9	TRBJ2-5	NA	CASSVVAGGPWETQYF	TGTGCCAGCAGCGTAGTCGCGGGAGGGCCCTGGGAGACCCAGTACTTC
NA	TRBV4-3	TRBJ2-1	NA	CASSQDSLSANEQFF	TGCGCCAGCAGCCAAGACTCCCTTAGCGCGAATGAGCAGTTCTTC
TRBD2	TRBV5-1	TRBJ2-1	NA	CASSMLAGGTYNEQFF	TGCGCCAGCAGCATGCTAGCGGGGGGAACTTACAATGAGCAGTTCTTC
NA	TRBV19	TRBJ1-2	NA	CASRDWSYGYTF	TGTGCCAGTAGGGACTGGAGCTATGGCTACACCTTC
NA	TRBV10-2	TRBJ2-3	NA	CASSEWAGFSADTQYF	TGCGCCAGCAGTGAGTGGGCAGGGTTTAGTGCAGATACGCAGTATTTT
TRBD1	TRBV5-1	TRBJ1-1	few	CASSLVAGGNTEAFF	TGCGCCAGCAGCTTGGTGGCAGGGGGCAACACTGAAGCTTTCTTT
NA	TRBV2	TRBJ2-7	NA	CASSENDQYSEQYF	TGTGCCAGCAGTGAAAACGATCAATACAGCGAGCAGTACTTC
NA	TRBV4-1	TRBJ1-2	NA	CASSQGGGSNYGYTF	TGCGCCAGCAGCCAAGGAGGCGGTTCTAACTATGGCTACACCTTC
NA	TRBV6-2/TRBV6-3	TRBJ1-2	few	CASSKQELYGYTF	TGTGCCAGCAGTAAACAGGAACTCTATGGCTACACCTTC